This record looks at one T cell receptor (beta chain) sequence and its context. Its antigen target is currently unknown. The input lacks base qualities; no much larger clone sits a single base away. CDR1 KGHSH and CDR2 LQKENI are derived from the germline V gene. From the cysteine through the phenylalanine, the CDR3 covers 14 amino acids. CDR3 DNA is the only sequence kept; it has 42 bases, read in frame from the first base. The junction shows trimming of 1 base on V and 1 base on J, plus 7 bases between the germline ends. This sample was taken from a study of regulatory T cells in long-lasting Graves disease (dated by TCRdb to the early 2020s). Looking at the study overall: In the newly diagnosed Graves' disease group, patients had been taking antithyroid drugs for less than 3 months. Patients with persistent Graves' disease were compared with patients with newly diagnosed Graves' disease using TCR sequencing and RNA sequencing of peripheral blood. The study was registered as a clinical trial and conducted in China. A total of roughly 35 samples were covered by TCR sequencing, comprising some 13 persistent and around 20 newly diagnosed Graves' disease patients. The full study reports these points: Preferential use of TRBV28, TRBJ1-2 and TRBJ2-5 was observed in persistent disease, whereas TRBV20-1 and TRBJ2-1 were favored in newly diagnosed disease. More public clonotypes were shared among persistent patients (roughly 2,700) than among newly diagnosed patients (roughly 1,000). Sequencing and analysis were limited to the TCR beta chain. Because the primary lesion, thyroid tissue, could not be accessed, the study looked at peripheral blood alone. Compared with newly diagnosed patients, patients with persistent Graves' disease had lower TCR Shannon entropy and fewer highly expanded clones, which suggests clonal expansion. The small sample size was acknowledged by the authors as a limitation that may reduce accuracy.

This specimen's time point label, per the study, means: newly diagnosed GD, antithyroid drugs for less than 3 months. For both TCR sequencing and RNA sequencing, RNA was extracted from PBMCs in TRIzol. Graves' disease was diagnosed according to American Thyroid Association guidelines. The patients came from an endocrinology department in Xi'an, China. From each patient, around 9 milliliters of peripheral blood was collected into an EDTA anticoagulant tube. Ficoll Paque Plus density gradient separation was used to isolate PBMCs, and no further T cell sorting was done. RNA quality was checked with an Agilent 2100 Bioanalyzer and agarose gel, and concentration with a NanoDrop 2000. Libraries were built with multiplex PCR. TCRdb names Illumina HiSeq 4000 as the instrument used. To build TCR beta libraries, CDR3 regions were amplified by Arm-PCR using iRepertoire HTBI primers. PCR products were gel purified before sequencing. Under the source paper's analysis protocol: Gene usage analysis of CDR3 amino acid clonotypes used the 62 TRBV and around 14 TRBJ segments found across samples. COPE and FqMerger were used to merge the filtered high-quality paired reads into contigs. BLAST was used to align contigs to IMGT TRBV, TRBD and TRBJ reference genes, with CDR3 defined following IMGT. Highly expanded clones were defined as clonotypes with a frequency above 0.1%. Shannon entropy served as the measure of repertoire diversity, while the Gini coefficient captured V-J evenness. Clonotypes shared by more than one individual were considered public. TCRdb's own reprocessing of the public reads used fastp at Q25 and MiXCR and kept productive beta chains. One record per CDR3 amino acid sequence lists the most common genes and DNA. Here the V and J calls rest on TCRdb's processing, not on the authors' analysis. This sample has 300,000 to 450,000 distinct CDR3 sequences in its table, and 15% to 18% of those were observed once. The ten largest clonotypes hold about 24% of the sample.

Sequenced material: peripheral blood mononuclear cells (PBMCs), taken at new diagnosis, from a patient treated with antithyroid drugs. The chain joins TRBV18 to TRBJ1-1, with no reliable assignment of the D segment. The sequence derives from a female donor with Graves disease. The DNA is TGTGCCAGCTCACCACGGGCAGAGAACACTGAAGCTTTCTTT. It specifies CASSPRAENTEAFF.